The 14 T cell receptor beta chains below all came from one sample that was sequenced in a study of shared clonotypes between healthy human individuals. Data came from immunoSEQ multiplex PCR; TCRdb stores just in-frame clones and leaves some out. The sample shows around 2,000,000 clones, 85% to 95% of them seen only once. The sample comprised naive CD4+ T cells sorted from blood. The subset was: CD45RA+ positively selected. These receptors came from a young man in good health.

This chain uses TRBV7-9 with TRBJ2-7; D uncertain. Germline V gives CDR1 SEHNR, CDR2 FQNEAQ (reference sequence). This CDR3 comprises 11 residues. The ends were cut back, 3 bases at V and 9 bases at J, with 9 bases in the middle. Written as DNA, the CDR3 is TGTGCCAGCAGCTTTCCCCCTGTGCAGTACTTC. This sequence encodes CASSFPPVQYF.

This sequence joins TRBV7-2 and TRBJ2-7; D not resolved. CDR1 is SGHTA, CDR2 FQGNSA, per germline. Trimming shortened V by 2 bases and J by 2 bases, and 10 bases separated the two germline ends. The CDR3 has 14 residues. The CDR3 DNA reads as TGTGCCAGCAGCTTACAGCTACAGACCTACGAGCAGTACTTC. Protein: CASSLQLQTYEQYF.

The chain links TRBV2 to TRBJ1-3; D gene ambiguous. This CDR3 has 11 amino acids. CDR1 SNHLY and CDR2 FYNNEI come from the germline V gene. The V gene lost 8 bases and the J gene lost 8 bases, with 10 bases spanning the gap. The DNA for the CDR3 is TGTGCCAGCGCACGGAGGGACACCATATATTTT. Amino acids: CASARRDTIYF.

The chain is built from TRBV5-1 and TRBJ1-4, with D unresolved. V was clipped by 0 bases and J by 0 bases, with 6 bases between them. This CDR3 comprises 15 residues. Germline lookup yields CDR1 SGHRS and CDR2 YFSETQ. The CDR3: CASSLGATTNEKLFF. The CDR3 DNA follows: TGCGCCAGCAGCTTGGGAGCAACAACTAATGAAAAACTGTTTTTT.

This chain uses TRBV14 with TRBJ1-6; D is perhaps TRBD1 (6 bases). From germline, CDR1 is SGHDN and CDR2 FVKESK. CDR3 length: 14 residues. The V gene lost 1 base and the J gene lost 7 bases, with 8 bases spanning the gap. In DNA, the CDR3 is TGTGCCAGCAGCCAAGCAGGGGACAATTCACCCCTCCACTTT. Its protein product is CASSQAGDNSPLHF. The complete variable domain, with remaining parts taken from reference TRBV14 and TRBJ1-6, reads EAGVTQFPSHSVIEKGQTVTLRCDPISGHDNLYWYRRVMGKEIKFLLHFVKESKQDESGMPNNRFLAERTGGTYSTLKVQPAELEDSGVYFCASSQAGDNSPLHFGNGTRLTVT.

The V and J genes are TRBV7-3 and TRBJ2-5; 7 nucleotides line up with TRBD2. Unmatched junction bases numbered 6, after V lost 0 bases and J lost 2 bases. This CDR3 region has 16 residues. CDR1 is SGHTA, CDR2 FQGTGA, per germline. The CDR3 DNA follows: TGTGCCAGCAGCTTAACTCTCGGAGCGGGGCAAGAGACCCAGTACTTC. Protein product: CASSLTLGAGQETQYF.

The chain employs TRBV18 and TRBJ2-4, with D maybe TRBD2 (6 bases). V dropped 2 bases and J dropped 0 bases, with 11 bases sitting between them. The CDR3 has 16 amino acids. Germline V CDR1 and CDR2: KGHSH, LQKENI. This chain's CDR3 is CASSPMVGGAKNIQYF. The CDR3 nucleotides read TGTGCCAGCTCACCAATGGTCGGGGGAGCCAAAAACATTCAGTACTTC.

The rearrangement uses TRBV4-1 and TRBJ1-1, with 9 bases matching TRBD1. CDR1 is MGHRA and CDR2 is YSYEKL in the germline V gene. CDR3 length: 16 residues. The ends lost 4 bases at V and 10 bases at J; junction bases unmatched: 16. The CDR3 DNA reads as TGCGCCAGCAGCCTCGTAGGCGGGGACAGGGTTAGGTTAGCTTTCTTT. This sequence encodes CASSLVGGDRVRLAFF.

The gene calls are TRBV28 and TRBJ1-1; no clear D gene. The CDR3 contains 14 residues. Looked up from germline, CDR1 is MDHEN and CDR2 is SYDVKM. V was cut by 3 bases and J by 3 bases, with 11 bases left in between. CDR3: CASSFSGRDTEAFF. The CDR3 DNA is TGTGCCAGCAGTTTTTCGGGCCGCGACACTGAAGCTTTCTTT.

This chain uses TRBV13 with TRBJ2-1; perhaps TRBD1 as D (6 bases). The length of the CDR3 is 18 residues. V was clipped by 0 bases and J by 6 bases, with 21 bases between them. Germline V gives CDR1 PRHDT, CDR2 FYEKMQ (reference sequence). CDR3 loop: CASSLGLIEGPRGNEQFF. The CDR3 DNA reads TGTGCCAGCAGCTTAGGCCTAATTGAGGGCCCCAGGGGCAATGAGCAGTTCTTC.

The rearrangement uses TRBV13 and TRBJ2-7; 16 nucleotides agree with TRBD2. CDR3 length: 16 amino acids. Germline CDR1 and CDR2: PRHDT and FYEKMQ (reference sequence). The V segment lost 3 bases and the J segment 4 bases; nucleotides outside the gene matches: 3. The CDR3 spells CASSFGTSGRDYEQYF. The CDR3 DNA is TGTGCCAGCAGCTTTGGGACTAGCGGGAGGGATTACGAGCAGTACTTC.

CDR3 sequence reads: CASSQGRLAGFTDTQYF. The CDR3, as DNA: TGCGCCAGCAGCCAGGGGCGGCTAGCGGGGTTCACAGATACGCAGTATTTT. The chain joins TRBV4-1 to TRBJ2-3, with 9 bases that match TRBD2. J gave up 2 bases and V 3 bases, and 9 bases lay outside the gene matches. Germline loops: CDR1 MGHRA, CDR2 YSYEKL. There are 17 residues in the CDR3.

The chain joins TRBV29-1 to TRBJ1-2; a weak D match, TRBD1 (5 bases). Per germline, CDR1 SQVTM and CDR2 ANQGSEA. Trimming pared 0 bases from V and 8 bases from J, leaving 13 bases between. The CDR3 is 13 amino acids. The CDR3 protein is CSVEDQAGKGYTF. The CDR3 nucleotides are TGCAGCGTTGAAGATCAGGCAGGGAAAGGCTACACCTTC. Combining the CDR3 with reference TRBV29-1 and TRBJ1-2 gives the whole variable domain SAVISQKPSRDICQRGTSLTIQCQVDSQVTMMFWYRQQPGQSLTLIATANQGSEATYESGFVIDKFPISRPNLTFSTLTVSNMSPEDSSIYLCSVEDQAGKGYTFGSGTRLTVV.

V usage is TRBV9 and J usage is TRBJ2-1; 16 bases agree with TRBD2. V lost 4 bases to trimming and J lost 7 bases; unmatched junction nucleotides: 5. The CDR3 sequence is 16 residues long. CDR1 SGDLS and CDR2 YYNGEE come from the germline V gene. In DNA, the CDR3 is TGTGCCAGCAGCTTAGGGACTAGCGGGAGGGAAAATGAGCAGTTCTTC. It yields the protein CASSLGTSGRENEQFF.